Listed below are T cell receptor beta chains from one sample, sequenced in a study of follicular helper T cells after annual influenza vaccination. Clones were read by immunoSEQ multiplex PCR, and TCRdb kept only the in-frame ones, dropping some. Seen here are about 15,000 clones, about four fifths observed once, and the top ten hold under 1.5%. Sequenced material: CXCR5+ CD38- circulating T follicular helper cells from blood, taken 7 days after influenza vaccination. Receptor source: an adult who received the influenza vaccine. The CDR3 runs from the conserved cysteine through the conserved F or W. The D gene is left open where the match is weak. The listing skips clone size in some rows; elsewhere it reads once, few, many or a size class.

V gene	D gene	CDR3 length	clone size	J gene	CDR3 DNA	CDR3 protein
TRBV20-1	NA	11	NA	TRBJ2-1	TGCAGTGCTAGGTCGATAGATGAGCAGTTCTTC	CSARSIDEQFF
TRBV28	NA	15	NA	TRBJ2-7	TGTGCCAGCAGTTTGAGTAGAATTGCAATTGGCGAGCAGTACTTC	CASSLSRIAIGEQYF
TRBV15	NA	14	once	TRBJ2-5	TGTGCCACCAGCAGAGACAGGGGTTTGGAGACCCAGTACTTC	CATSRDRGLETQYF
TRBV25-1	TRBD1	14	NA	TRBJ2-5	TGTGCCAGCAGTGAGCAGGGGGCTGGGGAGACCCAGTACTTC	CASSEQGAGETQYF
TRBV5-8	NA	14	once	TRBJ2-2	TGTGCCAGCAGTTATGAGGTCGGCACCGGGGAGCTGTTTTTT	CASSYEVGTGELFF
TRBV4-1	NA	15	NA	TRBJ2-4	TGCGCCAGCAGCCGGGAGGGGGGGACGGGTCAAAATCAGTACTTC	CASSREGGTGQNQYF
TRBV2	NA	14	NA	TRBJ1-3	TGTGCCAGCAGTGTCCCAAACTCTGGAAACACCATATATTTT	CASSVPNSGNTIYF
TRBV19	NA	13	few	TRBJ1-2	TGTGCCAGTACCCTTACAGGGATACGAGGCTACACCTTC	CASTLTGIRGYTF
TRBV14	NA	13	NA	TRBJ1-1	TGTGCCAGCAGCCAAAACAGGGACCTGGAAGCTTTCTTT	CASSQNRDLEAFF
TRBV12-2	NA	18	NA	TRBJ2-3	TGTGCAAGTCGCTTAGCGGGGACTAGCGGGGGGGATCACCATACGCAGTATTTT	CASRLAGTSGGDHHTQYF
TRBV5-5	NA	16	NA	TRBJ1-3	TGTGCCAGCAGCTTAAGTACAGGGACGGAAGGAAACACCATATATTTT	CASSLSTGTEGNTIYF
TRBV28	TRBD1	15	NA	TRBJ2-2	TGTGCCAGCAGTCTAACAGGGGCGAACACCGGGGAGCTGTTTTTT	CASSLTGANTGELFF
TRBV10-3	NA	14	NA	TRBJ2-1	TGTGCCATCAGTGCTGCCGGGGAATACAATGAGCAGTTCTTC	CAISAAGEYNEQFF
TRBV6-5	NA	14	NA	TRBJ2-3	TGTGCCAGCAGTTACCTCCGCCGGGGGGATACGCAGTATTTT	CASSYLRRGDTQYF
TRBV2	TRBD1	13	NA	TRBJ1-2	TGTGCCAGCAGTGCCAGGGGGGACTATGGCTACACCTTC	CASSARGDYGYTF
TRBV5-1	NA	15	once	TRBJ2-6	TGCGCCAGCAGCCCGGGGAGCTCTGGGGCCAACGTCCTGACTTTC	CASSPGSSGANVLTF
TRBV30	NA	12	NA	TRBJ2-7	TGTGCCTGGAGGGGAGGACAATACGAGCAGTACTTC	CAWRGGQYEQYF
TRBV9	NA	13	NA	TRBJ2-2	TGTGCCAGCAGCCTAGACTTGGCCGGGGAGCTGTTTTTT	CASSLDLAGELFF
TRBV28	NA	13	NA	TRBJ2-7	TGTGCCAGCAGTTTGAGTAGAGCCTACGAGCAGTACTTC	CASSLSRAYEQYF
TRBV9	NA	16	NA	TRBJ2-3	TGTGCCAGCAGCGACCCAAGGGGGGGCCGCACAGATACGCAGTATTTT	CASSDPRGGRTDTQYF